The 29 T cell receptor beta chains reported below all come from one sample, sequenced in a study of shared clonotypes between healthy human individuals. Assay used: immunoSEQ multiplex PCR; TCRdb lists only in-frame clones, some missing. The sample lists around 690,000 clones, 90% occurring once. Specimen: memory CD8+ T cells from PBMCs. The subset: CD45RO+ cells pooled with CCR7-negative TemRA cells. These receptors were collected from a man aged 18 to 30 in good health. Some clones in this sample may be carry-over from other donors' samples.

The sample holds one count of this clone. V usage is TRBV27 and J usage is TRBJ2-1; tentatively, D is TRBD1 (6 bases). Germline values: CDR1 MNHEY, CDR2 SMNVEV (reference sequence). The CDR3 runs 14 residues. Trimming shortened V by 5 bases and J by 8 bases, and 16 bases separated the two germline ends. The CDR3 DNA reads TGTGCCAGCAGTGCGACCGGGACAACAGATGAGCAGTTCTTC. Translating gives CASSATGTTDEQFF.

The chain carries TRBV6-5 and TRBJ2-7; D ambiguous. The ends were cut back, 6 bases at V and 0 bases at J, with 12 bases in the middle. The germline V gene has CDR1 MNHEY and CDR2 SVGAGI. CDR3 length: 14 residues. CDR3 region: CASSPQPSSYEQYF. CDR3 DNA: TGTGCCAGCAGCCCCCAGCCGAGCTCCTACGAGCAGTACTTC.

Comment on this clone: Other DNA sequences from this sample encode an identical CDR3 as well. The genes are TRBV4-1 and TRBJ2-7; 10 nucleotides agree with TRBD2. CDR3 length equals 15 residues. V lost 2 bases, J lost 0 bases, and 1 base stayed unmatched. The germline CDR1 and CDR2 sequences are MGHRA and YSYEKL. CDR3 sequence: CASSQRTSGSYEQYF. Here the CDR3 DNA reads TGCGCCAGCAGCCAAAGGACTAGCGGCTCCTACGAGCAGTACTTC.

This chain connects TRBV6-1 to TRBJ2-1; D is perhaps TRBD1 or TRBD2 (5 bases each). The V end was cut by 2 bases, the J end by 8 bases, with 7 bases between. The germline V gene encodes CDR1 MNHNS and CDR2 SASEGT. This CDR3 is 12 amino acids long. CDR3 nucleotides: TGTGCCAGCAGTGAATTGGGGGATGAGCAGTTCTTC. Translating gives CASSELGDEQFF.

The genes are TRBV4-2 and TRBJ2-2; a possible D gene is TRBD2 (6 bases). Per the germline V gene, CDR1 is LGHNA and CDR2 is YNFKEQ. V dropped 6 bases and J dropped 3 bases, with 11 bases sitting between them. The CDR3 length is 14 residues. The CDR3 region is CASSQSGDTGELFF. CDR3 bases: TGTGCCAGCAGTCAGTCGGGAGACACCGGGGAGCTGTTTTTT.

CDR3 DNA sequence: TGTGCCTGGAGTGTGAATTCACAACAGAAACTGTTTTTT. Its translation: CAWSVNSQQKLFF. V gene TRBV30 combines with J gene TRBJ1-4, with no clear D. This CDR3 spans 13 amino acids. Germline V gives CDR1 GTSNPN, CDR2 SVGIG (reference sequence). The V gene lost 0 bases and the J gene lost 11 bases, with 13 bases spanning the gap.

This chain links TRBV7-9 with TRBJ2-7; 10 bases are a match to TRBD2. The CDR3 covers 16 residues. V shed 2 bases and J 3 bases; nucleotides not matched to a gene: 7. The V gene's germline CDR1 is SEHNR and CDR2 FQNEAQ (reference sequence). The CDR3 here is CASSLLRASGSYEQYF. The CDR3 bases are TGTGCCAGCAGCTTACTGCGGGCTAGCGGGAGCTACGAGCAGTACTTC.

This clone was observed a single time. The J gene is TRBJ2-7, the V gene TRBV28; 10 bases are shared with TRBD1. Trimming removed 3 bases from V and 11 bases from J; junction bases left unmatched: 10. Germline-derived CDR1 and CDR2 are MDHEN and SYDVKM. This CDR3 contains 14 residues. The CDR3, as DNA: TGTGCCAGCAGTTTGGGGACAGGGGCCACCCAGGAGTACTTC. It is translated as CASSLGTGATQEYF. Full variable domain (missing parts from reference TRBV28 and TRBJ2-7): DVKVTQSSRYLVKRTGEKVFLECVQDMDHENMFWYRQDPGLGLRLIYFSYDVKMKEKGDIPEGYSVSREKKERFSLILESASTNQTSMYLCASSLGTGATQEYFGPGTRLTVT.

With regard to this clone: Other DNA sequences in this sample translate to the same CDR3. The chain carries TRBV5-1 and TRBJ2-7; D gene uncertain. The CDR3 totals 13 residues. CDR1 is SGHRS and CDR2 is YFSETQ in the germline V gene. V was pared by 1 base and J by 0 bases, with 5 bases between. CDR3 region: CASSLTPSYEQYF. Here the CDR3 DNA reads TGCGCCAGCAGCTTGACACCCTCCTACGAGCAGTACTTC.

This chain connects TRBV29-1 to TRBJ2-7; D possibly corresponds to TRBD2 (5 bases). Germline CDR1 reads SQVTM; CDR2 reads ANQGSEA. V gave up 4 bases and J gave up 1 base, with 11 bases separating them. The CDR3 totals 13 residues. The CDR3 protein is CSVALRRSYEQYF. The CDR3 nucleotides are TGCAGCGTTGCCCTCAGGAGGTCCTACGAGCAGTACTTC.

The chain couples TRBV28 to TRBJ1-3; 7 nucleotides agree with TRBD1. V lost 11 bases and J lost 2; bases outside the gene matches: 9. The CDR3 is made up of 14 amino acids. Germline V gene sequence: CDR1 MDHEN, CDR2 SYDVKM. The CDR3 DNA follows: TGTGCCGGATCCGGGACAGTGCCTGGAAACACCATATATTTT. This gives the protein CAGSGTVPGNTIYF.

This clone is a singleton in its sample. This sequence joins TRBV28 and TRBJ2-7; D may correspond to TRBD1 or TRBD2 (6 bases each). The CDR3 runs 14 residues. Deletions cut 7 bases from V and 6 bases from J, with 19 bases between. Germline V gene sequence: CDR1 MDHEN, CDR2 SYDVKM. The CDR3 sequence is CASTQVPGAGEQYF. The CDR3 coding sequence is TGTGCCAGCACTCAGGTTCCGGGGGCGGGCGAGCAGTACTTC.

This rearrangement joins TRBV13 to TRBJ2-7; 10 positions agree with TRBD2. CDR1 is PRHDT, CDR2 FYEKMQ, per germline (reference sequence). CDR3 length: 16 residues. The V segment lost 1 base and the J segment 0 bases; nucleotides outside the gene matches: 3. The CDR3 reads CASSLVVAGGSYEQYF. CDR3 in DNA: TGTGCCAGCAGCTTAGTTGTAGCGGGAGGCTCCTACGAGCAGTACTTC.

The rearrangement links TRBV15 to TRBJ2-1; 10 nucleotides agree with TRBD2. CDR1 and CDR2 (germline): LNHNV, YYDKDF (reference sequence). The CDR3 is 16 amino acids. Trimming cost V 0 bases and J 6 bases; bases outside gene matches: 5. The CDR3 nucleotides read TGTGCCACCAGCAGAGACCGAGCTAGCGGGAGCAATGAGCAGTTCTTC. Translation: CATSRDRASGSNEQFF. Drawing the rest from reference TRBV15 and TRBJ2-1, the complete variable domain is DAMVIQNPRYQVTQFGKPVTLSCSQTLNHNVMYWYQQKSSQAPKLLFHYYDKDFNNEADTPDNFQSRRPNTSFCFLDIRSPGLGDTAMYLCATSRDRASGSNEQFFGPGTRLTVL.

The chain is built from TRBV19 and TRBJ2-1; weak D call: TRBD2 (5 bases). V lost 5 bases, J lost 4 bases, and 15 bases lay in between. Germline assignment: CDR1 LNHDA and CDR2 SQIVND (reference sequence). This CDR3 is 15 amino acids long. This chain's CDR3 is CASSFDYSGYNEQFF. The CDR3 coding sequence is TGTGCCAGTAGTTTTGATTACAGCGGATACAATGAGCAGTTCTTC.

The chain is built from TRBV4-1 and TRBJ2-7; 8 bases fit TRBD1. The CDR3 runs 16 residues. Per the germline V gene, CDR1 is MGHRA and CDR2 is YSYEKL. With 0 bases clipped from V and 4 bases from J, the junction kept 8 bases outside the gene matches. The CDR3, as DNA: TGCGCCAGCAGCCAAGATCTACCACAGGGGGTTTACGAGCAGTACTTC. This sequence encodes CASSQDLPQGVYEQYF.

The CDR3 protein is CASSRDRGRETQYF. The CDR3, as DNA: TGTGCCAGCAGTCGGGACAGGGGGCGGGAGACCCAGTACTTC. The chain is built from TRBV28 and TRBJ2-5, with 12 positions matching TRBD1. Germline lookup yields CDR1 MDHEN and CDR2 SYDVKM. Trimming at V came to 5 bases and at J to 5 bases, leaving 3 bases not matched to a gene. This CDR3 is 14 amino acids long.

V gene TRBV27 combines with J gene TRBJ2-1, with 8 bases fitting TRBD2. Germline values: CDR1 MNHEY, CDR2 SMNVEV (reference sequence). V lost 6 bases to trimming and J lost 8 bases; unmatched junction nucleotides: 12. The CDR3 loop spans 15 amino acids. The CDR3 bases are TGTGCCAGCAGCCCCTACGGGACTAGTGTCCATGAGCAGTTCTTC. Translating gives CASSPYGTSVHEQFF.

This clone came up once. The CDR3 sequence is CASTLGTPFAGELFF. The CDR3 DNA follows: TGCGCCAGCACCCTAGGGACCCCCTTTGCCGGGGAGCTGTTTTTT. The chain joins TRBV4-1 to TRBJ2-2; D is perhaps TRBD1 or TRBD2 (5 bases each). With 7 bases removed from V and 6 bases from J, the gap between germline ends came to 18 bases. The CDR3 runs to 15 residues. CDR1 is MGHRA, CDR2 YSYEKL, per germline.

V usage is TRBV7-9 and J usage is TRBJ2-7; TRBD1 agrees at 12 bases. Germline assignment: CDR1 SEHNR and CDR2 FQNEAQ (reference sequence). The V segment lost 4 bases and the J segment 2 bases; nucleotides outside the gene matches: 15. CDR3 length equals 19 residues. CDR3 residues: CASSSTTGTGGFLPYEQYF. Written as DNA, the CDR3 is TGTGCCAGCAGCTCAACCACCGGGACAGGGGGCTTTTTGCCCTACGAGCAGTACTTC.

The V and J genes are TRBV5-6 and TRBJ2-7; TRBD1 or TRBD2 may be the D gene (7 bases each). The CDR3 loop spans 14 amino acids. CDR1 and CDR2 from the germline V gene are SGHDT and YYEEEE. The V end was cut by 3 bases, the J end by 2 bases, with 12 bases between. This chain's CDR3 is CASSSGGAPYEQYF. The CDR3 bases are TGTGCCAGCAGCTCAGGGGGGGCTCCCTACGAGCAGTACTTC.

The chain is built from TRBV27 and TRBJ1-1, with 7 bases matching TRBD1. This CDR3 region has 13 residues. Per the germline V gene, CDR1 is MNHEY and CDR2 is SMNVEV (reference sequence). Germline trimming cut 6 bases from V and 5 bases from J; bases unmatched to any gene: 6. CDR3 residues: CASRLQGRTEAFF. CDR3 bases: TGTGCCAGCAGGCTACAGGGGAGGACTGAAGCTTTCTTT.

The CDR3 is CASRFSGQGSYEQYF. The DNA of the CDR3 is TGCGCCAGCAGGTTTTCGGGACAGGGCTCCTACGAGCAGTACTTC. The chain employs TRBV5-1 and TRBJ2-5, with TRBD1 identical over 9 bases. With the DNA end fitting TRBJ2-7 better, the J assignment may be wrong. CDR1 and CDR2 from the germline V gene are SGHRS and YFSETQ. The CDR3 is 15 residues long.

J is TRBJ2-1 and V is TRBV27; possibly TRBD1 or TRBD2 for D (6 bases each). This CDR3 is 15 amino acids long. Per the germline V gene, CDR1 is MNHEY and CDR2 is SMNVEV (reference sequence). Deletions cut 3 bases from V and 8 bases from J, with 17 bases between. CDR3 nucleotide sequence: TGTGCCAGCAGTTTTGGGGGGCTCGGGGTACATGAGCAGTTCTTC. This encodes CASSFGGLGVHEQFF.

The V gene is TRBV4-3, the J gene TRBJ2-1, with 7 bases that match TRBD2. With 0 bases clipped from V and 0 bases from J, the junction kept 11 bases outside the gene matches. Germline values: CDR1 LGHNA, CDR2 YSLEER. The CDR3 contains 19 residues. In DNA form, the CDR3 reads TGCGCCAGCAGCCAAGAATGGGGGAGGGAGCTGAACTCCTACAATGAGCAGTTCTTC. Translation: CASSQEWGRELNSYNEQFF.

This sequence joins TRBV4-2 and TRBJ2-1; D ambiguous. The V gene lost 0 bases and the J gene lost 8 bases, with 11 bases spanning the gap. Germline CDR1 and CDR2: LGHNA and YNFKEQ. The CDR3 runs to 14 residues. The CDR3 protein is CASSQDEYPDEQFF. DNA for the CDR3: TGTGCCAGCAGCCAAGATGAGTACCCGGATGAGCAGTTCTTC.

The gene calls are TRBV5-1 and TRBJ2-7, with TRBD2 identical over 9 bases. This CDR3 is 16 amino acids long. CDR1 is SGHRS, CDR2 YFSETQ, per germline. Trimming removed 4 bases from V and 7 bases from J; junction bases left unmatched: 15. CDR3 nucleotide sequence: TGCGCCAGCAGCAGCCCCCAGTCTAGCGGGACGGGGGAGCAGTACTTC. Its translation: CASSSPQSSGTGEQYF.

The CDR3 bases are TGTGCCATCAGTGAGTCCTCATACAGGGACTCTGGAAACACCATATATTTT. Translated: CAISESSYRDSGNTIYF. The V gene is TRBV10-3, the J gene TRBJ1-3, with D maybe TRBD1 (6 bases). This CDR3 has 17 amino acids. Germline CDR1 and CDR2: ENHRY and SYGVKD. V gave up 0 bases and J gave up 0 bases, with 12 bases separating them.

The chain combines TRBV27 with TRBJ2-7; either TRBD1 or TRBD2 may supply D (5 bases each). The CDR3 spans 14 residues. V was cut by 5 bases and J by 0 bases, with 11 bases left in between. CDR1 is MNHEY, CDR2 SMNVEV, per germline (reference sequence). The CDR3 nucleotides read TGTGCCAGCAGTCCTCCGGGACCCTCCTACGAGCAGTACTTC. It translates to CASSPPGPSYEQYF.